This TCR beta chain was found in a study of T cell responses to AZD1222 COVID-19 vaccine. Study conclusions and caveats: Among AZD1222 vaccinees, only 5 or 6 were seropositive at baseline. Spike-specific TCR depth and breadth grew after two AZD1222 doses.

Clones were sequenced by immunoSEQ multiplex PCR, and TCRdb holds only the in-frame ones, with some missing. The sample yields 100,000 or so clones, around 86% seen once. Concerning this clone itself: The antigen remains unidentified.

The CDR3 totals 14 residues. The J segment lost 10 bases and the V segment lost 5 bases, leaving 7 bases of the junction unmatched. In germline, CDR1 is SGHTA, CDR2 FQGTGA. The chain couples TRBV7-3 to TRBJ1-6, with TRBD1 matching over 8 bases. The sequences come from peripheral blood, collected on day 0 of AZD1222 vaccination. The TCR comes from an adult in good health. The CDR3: CASSRTGPQSPLHF. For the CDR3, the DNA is TGTGCCAGCAGCCGGACAGGGCCGCAGTCACCCCTCCACTTT.